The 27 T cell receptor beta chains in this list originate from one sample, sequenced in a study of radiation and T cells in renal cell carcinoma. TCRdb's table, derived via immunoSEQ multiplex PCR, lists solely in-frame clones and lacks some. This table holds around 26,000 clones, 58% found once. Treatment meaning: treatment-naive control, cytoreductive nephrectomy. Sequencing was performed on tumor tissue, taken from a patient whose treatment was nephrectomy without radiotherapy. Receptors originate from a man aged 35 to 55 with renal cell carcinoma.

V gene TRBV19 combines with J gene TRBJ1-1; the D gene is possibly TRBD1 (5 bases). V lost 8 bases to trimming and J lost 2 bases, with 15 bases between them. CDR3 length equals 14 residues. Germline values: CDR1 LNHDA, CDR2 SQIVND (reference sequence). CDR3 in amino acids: CASGRIGGNTEAFF. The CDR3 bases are TGTGCCAGTGGAAGGATCGGGGGTAACACTGAAGCTTTCTTT.

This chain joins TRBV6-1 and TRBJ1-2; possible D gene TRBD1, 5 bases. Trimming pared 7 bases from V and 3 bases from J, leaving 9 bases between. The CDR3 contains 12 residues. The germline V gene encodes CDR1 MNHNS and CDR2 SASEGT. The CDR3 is CASNGQDYGYTF. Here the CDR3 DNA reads TGTGCCAGCAATGGACAAGACTATGGCTACACCTTC.

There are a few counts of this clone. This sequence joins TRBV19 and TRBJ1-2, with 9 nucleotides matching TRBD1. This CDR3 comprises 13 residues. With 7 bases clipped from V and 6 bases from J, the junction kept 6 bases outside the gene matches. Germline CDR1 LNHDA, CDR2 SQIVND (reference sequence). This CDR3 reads CASTRGQGNGYTF. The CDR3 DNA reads TGTGCCAGTACCAGAGGACAGGGGAATGGCTACACCTTC.

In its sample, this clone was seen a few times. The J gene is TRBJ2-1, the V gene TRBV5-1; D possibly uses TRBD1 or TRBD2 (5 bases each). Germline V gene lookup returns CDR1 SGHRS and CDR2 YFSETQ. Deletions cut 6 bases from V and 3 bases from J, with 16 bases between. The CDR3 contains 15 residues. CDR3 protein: CASTQRGESYNEQFF. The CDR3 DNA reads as TGCGCCAGCACGCAGCGAGGGGAGAGCTACAATGAGCAGTTCTTC. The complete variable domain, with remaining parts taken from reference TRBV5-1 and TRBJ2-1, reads KAGVTQTPRYLIKTRGQQVTLSCSPISGHRSVSWYQQTPGQGLQFLFEYFSETQRNKGNFPGRFSGRQFSNSRSEMNVSTLELGDSALYLCASTQRGESYNEQFFGPGTRLTVL.

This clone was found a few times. Written as DNA, the CDR3 is TGTGCCAGCTCCCCGAACAGGGGACCGCAGTATTTT. It specifies CASSPNRGPQYF. This rearrangement joins TRBV18 to TRBJ2-3, with 7 bases fitting TRBD1. The CDR3 length is 12 residues. Trimming removed 6 bases from V and 10 bases from J; junction bases left unmatched: 7. Germline V gives CDR1 KGHSH, CDR2 LQKENI. The variable domain in full, completed from reference TRBV18 and TRBJ2-3, reads NAGVMQNPRHLVRRRGQEARLRCSPMKGHSHVYWYRQLPEEGLKFMVYLQKENIIDESGMPKERFSAEFPKEGPSILRIQQVVRGDSAAYFCASSPNRGPQYFGPGTRLTVL.

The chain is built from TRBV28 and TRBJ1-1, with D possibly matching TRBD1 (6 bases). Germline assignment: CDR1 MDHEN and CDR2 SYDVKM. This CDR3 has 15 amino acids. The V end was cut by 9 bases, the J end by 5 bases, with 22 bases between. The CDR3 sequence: CASHKKLGAKTEAFF. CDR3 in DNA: TGTGCCAGTCACAAAAAGCTGGGGGCGAAGACTGAAGCTTTCTTT.

This CDR3 reads CASSLDRGTDTQYF. The CDR3 DNA follows: TGTGCCAGCAGCTTAGACCGAGGCACAGATACGCAGTATTTT. This sequence joins TRBV11-3 and TRBJ2-3; D is undetermined. The CDR3 totals 14 residues. The germline V gene encodes CDR1 SGHNT and CDR2 YENEEA. V shed 0 bases and J shed 1 base, with 5 bases lying between them. The full variable domain, its missing parts supplied by reference TRBV11-3 and TRBJ2-3, is EAGVVQSPRYKIIEKKQPVAFWCNPISGHNTLYWYLQNLGQGPELLIRYENEEAVDDSQLPKDRFSAERLKGVDSTLKIQPAELGDSAVYLCASSLDRGTDTQYFGPGTRLTVL.

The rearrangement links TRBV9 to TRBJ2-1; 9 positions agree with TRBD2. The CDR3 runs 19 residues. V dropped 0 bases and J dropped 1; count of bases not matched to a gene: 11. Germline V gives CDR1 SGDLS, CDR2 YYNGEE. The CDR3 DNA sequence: TGTGCCAGCAGCGTAGGGGGTAGCGGGAGAGGTGGATCCTACAATGAGCAGTTCTTC. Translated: CASSVGGSGRGGSYNEQFF. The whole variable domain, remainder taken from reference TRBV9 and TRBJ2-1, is DSGVTQTPKHLITATGQRVTLRCSPRSGDLSVYWYQQSLDQGLQFLIQYYNGEERAKGNILERFSAQQFPDLHSELNLSSLELGDSALYFCASSVGGSGRGGSYNEQFFGPGTRLTVL.

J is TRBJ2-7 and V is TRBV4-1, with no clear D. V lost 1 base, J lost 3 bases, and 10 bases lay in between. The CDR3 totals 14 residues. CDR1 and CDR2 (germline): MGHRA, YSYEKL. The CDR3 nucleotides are TGCGCCAGCAGCCAAGCACCGTCGGGCTACGAGCAGTACTTC. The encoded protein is CASSQAPSGYEQYF.

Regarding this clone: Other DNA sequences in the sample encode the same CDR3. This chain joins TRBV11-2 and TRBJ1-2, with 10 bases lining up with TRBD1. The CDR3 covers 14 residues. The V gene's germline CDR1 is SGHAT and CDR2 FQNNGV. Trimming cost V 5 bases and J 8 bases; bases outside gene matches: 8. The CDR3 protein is CASSPGQGLGGYTF. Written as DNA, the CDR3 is TGTGCCAGCAGCCCGGGACAGGGGTTGGGGGGCTACACCTTC. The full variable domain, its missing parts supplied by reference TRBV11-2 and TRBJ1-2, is EAGVAQSPRYKIIEKRQSVAFWCNPISGHATLYWYQQILGQGPKLLIQFQNNGVVDDSQLPKDRFSAERLKGVDSTLKIQPAKLEDSAVYLCASSPGQGLGGYTFGSGTRLTVV.

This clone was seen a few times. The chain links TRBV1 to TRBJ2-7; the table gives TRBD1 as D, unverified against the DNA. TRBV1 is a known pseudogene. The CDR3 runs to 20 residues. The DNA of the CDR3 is TGCACCAGCAGCCAAGACTCCCACATGAAAGGACAGGGGGTGACCTACGAGCAGTACGTC. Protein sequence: CTSSQDSHMKGQGVTYEQYV.

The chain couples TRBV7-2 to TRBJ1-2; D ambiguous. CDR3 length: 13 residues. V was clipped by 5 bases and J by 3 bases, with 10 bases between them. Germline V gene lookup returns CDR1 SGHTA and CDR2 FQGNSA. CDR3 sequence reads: CASSADRYYGYTF. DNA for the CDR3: TGTGCCAGCAGCGCCGACCGTTACTATGGCTACACCTTC.

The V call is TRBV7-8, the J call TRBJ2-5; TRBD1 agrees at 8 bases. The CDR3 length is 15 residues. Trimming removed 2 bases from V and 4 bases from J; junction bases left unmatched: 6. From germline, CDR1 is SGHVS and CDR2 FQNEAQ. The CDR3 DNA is TGTGCCAGCAGCTTATTGGGGACAGGAGCAGAGACCCAGTACTTC. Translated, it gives CASSLLGTGAETQYF.

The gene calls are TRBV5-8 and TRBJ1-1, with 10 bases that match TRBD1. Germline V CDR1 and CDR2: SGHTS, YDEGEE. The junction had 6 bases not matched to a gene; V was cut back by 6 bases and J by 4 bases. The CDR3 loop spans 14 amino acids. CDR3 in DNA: TGTGCCAGCACCCTCGACAGGGGGCTCACTGAAGCTTTCTTT. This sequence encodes CASTLDRGLTEAFF.

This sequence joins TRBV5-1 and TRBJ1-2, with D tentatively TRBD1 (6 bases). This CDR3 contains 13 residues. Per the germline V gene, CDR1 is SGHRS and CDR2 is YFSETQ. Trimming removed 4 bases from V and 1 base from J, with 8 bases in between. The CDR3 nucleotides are TGCGCCAGCAGCCAGGACAGTAACTATGGCTACACCTTC. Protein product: CASSQDSNYGYTF.

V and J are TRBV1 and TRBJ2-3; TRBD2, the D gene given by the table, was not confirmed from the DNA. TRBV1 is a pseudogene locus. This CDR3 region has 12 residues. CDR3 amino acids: CTSSQSAETQYF. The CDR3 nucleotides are TGCACCAGCAGCCAATCAGCGGAGACGCAGTATTTT.

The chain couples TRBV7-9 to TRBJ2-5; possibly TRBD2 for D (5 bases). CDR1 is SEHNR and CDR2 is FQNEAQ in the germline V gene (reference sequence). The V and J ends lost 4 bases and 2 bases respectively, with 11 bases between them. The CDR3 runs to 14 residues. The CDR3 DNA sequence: TGTGCCAGCAGCTCGGCAGGCGGGCAAGAGACCCAGTACTTC. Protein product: CASSSAGGQETQYF.

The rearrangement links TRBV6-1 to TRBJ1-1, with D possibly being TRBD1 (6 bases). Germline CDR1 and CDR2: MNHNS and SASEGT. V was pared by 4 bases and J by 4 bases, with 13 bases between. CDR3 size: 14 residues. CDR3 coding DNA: TGTGCCAGCAGTGTGAAGGGAGGGGGCACTGAAGCTTTCTTT. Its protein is CASSVKGGGTEAFF.

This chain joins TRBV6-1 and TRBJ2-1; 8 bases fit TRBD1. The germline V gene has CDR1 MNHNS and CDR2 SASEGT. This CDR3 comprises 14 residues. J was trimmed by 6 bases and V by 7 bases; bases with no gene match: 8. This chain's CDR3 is CASNPVGTGNEQFF. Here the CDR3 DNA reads TGTGCCAGCAATCCCGTGGGGACAGGCAATGAGCAGTTCTTC.

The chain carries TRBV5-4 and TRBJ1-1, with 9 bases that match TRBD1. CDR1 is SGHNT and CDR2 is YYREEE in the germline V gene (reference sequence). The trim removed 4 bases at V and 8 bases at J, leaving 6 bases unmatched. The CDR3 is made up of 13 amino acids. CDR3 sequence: CASSIQGASEAFF. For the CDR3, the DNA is TGTGCCAGCAGCATACAGGGGGCCTCAGAAGCTTTCTTT.

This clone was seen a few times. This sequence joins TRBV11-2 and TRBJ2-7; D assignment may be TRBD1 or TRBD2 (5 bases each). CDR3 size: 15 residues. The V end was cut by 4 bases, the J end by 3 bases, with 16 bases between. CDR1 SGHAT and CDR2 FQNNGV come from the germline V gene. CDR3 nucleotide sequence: TGTGCCAGCAGCTCCACCCGGGGCAACCGCTACGAGCAGTACTTC. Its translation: CASSSTRGNRYEQYF.

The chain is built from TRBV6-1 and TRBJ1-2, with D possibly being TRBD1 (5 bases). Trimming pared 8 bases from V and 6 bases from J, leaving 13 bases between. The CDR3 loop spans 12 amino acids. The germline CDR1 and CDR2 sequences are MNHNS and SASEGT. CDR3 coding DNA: TGTGCCAGCGCTGGGGGGGTACATGGCTACACCTTC. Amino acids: CASAGGVHGYTF.

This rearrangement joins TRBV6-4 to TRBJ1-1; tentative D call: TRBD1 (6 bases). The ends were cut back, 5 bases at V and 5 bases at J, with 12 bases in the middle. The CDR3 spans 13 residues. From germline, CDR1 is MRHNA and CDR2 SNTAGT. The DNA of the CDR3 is TGTGCCAGCAGTAATCAGGGGTCGACTGAAGCTTTCTTT. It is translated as CASSNQGSTEAFF.

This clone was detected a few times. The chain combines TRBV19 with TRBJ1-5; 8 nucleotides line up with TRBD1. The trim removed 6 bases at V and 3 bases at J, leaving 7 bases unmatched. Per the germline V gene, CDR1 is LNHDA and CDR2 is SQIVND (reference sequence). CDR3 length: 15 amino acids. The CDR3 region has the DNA TGTGCCAGTAGCTCGGGACAGGTCATCAATCAGCCCCAGCATTTT. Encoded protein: CASSSGQVINQPQHF. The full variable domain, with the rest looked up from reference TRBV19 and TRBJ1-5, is DGGITQSPKYLFRKEGQNVTLSCEQNLNHDAMYWYRQDPGQGLRLIYYSQIVNDFQKGDIAEGYSVSREKKESFPLTVTSAQKNPTAFYLCASSSGQVINQPQHFGDGTRLSIL.

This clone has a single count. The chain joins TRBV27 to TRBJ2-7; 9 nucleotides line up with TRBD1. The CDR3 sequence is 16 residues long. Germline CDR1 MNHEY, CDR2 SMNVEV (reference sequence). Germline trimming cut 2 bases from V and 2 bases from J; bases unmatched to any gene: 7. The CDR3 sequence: CASSLGTGTGTYEQYF. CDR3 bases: TGTGCCAGCAGTTTAGGAACAGGGACAGGGACCTACGAGCAGTACTTC.

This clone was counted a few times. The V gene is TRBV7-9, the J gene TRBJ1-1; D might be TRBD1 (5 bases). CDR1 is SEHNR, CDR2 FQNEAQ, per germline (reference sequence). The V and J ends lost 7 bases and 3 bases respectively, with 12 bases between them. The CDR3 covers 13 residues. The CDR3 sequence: CASTALGDTEAFF. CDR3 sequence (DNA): TGTGCCAGCACCGCCCTGGGGGACACTGAAGCTTTCTTT.

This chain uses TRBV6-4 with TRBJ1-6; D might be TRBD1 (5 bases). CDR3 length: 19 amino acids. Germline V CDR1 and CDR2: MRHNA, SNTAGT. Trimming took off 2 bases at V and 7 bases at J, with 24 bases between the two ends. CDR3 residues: CASSDARPRPRVLNSPLHF. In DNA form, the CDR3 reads TGTGCCAGCAGTGACGCACGCCCTCGACCCAGGGTCCTGAATTCACCCCTCCACTTT.